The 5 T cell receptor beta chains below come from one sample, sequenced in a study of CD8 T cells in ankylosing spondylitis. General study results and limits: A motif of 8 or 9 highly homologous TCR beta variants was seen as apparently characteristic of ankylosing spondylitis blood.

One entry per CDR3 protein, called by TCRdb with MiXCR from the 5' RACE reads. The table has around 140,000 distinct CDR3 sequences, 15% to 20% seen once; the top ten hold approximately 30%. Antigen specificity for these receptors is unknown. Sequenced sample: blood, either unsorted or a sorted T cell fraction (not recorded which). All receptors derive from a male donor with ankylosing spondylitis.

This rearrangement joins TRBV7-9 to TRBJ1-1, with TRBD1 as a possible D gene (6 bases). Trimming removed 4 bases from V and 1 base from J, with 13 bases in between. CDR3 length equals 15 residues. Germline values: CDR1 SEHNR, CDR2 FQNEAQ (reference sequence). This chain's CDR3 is CASSSDRPPNTEAFF. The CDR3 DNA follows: TGTGCCAGCAGCTCGGACAGACCCCCGAACACTGAAGCTTTCTTT.

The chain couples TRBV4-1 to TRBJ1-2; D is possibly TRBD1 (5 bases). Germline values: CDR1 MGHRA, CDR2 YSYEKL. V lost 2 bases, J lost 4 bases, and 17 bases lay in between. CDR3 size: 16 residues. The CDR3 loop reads CASSQFDRVPSYGYTF. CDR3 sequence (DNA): TGCGCCAGCAGCCAATTTGACAGAGTCCCCTCCTATGGCTACACCTTC.

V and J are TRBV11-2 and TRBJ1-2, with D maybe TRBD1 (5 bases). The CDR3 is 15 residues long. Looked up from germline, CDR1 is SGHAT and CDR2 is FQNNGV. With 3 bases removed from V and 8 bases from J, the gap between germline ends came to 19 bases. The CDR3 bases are TGTGCCAGCAGCTTCCGACGGGGCCAGGAGGAGGGCTACACCTTC. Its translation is CASSFRRGQEEGYTF.

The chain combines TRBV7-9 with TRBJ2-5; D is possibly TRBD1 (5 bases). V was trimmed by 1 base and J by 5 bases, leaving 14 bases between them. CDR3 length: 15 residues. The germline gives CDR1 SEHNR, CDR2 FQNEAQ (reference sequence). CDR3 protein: CASSLEQGAMETQYF. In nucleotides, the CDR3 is TGTGCCAGCAGCTTAGAACAAGGGGCTATGGAGACCCAGTACTTC.

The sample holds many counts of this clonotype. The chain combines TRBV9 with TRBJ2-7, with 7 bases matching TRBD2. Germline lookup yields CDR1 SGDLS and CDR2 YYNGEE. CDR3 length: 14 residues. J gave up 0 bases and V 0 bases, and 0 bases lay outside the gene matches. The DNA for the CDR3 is TGTGCCAGCAGCGTAGGGGACTACTCCTACGAGCAGTACTTC. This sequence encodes CASSVGDYSYEQYF.